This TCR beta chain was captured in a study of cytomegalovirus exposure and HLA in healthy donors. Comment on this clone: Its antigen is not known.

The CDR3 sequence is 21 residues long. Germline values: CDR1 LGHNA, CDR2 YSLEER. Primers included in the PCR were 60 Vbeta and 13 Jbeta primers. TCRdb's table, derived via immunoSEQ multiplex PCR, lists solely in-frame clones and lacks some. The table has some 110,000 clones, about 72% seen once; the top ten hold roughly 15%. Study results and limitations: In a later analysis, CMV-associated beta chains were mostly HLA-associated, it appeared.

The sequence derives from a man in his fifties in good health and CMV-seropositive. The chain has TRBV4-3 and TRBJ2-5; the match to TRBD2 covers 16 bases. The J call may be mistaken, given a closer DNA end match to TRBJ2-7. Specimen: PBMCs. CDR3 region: CASSQRFRGLAGGRYSYEQYF. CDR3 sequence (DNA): TGCGCCAGCAGCCAACGATTCCGGGGACTAGCGGGGGGGAGATACTCCTACGAGCAGTACTTC.